The following is a T cell receptor (beta chain) sequence with its context. The J segment lost 7 bases and the V segment lost 0 bases, leaving 8 bases of the junction unmatched. CDR1 SGHRS and CDR2 YFSETQ come from the germline V gene. The CDR3 length is 15 residues. These data belong to a study of blood T cell repertoires in COVID-19. Study details: Italy, Spain and the United States were the sources of the convalescent and acute COVID-19 samples.

This table comes from immunoSEQ multiplex PCR, and its TCRdb copy is limited to in-frame clones, with some not included. The table has about 70,000 clones, roughly 90% seen once. This TCR derives from a human donor in a cohort sampled during active COVID-19. The sample comprised peripheral blood. The rearrangement uses TRBV5-1 and TRBJ1-2; 8 bases fit TRBD1. The chain's CDR3 is CASSLDTGGFGGYTF. DNA for the CDR3: TGCGCCAGCAGCTTGGATACAGGGGGTTTTGGTGGCTACACCTTC.